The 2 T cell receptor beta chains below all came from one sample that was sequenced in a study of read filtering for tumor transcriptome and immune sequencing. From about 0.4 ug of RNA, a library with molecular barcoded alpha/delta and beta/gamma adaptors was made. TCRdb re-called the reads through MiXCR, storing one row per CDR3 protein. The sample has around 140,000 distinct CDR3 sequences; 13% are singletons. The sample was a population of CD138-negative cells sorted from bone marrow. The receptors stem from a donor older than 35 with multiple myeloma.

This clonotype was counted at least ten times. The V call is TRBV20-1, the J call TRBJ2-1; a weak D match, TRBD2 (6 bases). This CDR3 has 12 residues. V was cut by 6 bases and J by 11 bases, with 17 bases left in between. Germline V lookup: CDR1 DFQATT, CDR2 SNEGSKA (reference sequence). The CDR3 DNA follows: TGCAGTGCCAGGGACTGGTTTTATCAGCAGTTCTTC. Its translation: CSARDWFYQQFF.

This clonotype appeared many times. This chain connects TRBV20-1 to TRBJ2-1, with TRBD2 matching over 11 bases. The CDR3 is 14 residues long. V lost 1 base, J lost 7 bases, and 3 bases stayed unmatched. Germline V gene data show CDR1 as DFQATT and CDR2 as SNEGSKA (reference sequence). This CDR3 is CSARVLAGGNEQFF. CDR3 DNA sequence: TGCAGTGCTAGAGTGCTAGCGGGAGGAAATGAGCAGTTCTTC.